This T cell receptor (beta chain) stems from a study of cytomegalovirus exposure and HLA in healthy donors. The V gene's germline CDR1 is MNHEY and CDR2 SVGAGI. J was trimmed by 4 bases and V by 0 bases; bases with no gene match: 5. The CDR3 is 16 amino acids. PCR amplification relied on 60 Vbeta primers (plus 13 Jbeta primers). The data were produced by immunoSEQ multiplex PCR, yet TCRdb's version contains in-frame clones alone and is incomplete. This sample carries about 69,000 clones, 68% of them seen once, and the ten largest clones take about 10%. The chain couples TRBV6-5 to TRBJ2-1; 8 bases line up with TRBD2. The specimen was PBMCs. The receptor's source is a woman in her 30s in good health and CMV-seronegative. Here the CDR3 DNA reads TGTGCCAGCAGTTACTCGAGGGTAGCGGGGTACAATGAGCAGTTCTTC. It is translated as CASSYSRVAGYNEQFF.